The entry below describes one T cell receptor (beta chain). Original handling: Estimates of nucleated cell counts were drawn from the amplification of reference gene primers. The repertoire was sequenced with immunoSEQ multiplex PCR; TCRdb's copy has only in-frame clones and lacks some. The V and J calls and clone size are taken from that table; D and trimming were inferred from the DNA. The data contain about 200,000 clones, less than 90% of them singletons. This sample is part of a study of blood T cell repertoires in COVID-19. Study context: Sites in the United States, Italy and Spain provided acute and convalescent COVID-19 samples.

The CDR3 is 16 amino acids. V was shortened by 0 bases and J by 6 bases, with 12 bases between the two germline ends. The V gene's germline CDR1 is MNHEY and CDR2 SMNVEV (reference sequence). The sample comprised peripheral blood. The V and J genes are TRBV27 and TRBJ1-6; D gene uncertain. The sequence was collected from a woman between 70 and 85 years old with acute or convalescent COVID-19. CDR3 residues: CASSLSAQSPNSPLHF. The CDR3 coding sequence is TGTGCCAGCAGTTTATCTGCACAGTCTCCTAATTCACCCCTCCACTTT.